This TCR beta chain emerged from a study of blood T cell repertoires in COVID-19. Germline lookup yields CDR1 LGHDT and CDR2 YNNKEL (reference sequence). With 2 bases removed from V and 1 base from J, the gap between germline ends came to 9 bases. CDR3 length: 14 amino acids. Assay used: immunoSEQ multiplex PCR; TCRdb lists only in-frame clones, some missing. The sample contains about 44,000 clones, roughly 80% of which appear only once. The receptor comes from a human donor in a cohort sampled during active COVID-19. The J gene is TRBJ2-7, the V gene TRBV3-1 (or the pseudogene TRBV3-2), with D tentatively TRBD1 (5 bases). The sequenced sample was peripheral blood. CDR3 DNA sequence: TGTGCCAGCAGCCAAACGGACATATCCTACGAGCAGTACTTC. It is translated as CASSQTDISYEQYF.